This T cell receptor (beta chain) was documented in a study of blood T cell repertoires in COVID-19. The overall study: Whether acute or convalescent, the COVID-19 samples came from the United States, Italy and Spain. From T cells, B-cell-depleted T cells, or PBMCs came the material, which was cDNA or gDNA.

In the authors' workflow: It was from reference gene primer amplification that nucleated cell counts were estimated. Sequenced by immunoSEQ multiplex PCR; TCRdb stores in-frame clones only, minus some. V and J calls and clone size come straight from that table; D and trimming were deduced from the DNA. The profile covers 250,000 to 350,000 clones, with about 91% appearing a single time and approximately 12% taken by the ten largest. The sequenced sample was peripheral blood. This TCR was recovered from a woman in her fifties or sixties with acute or convalescent COVID-19.

The DNA of the CDR3 is TGTGCCAGCAGCCGATCGGACTGGAACACTGAAGCTTTCTTT. Translating it yields CASSRSDWNTEAFF. The rearrangement uses TRBV27 and TRBJ1-1; no clear D gene. The ends were cut back, 6 bases at V and 1 base at J, with 12 bases in the middle. The germline V gene has CDR1 MNHEY and CDR2 SMNVEV (reference sequence). The CDR3 loop spans 14 amino acids.